Presented here are 22 T cell receptor beta chains from one specimen sequenced in a study of CD4 T cells in relation to SARS-CoV-2 and coronaviruses. Sequenced by immunoSEQ multiplex PCR; TCRdb stores in-frame clones only, minus some. The sample contains more than 20,000 clones, 76% of which appear only once. The unexposed donors gave CD4+ T cells in about 2010-2019, prior to COVID-19. Isolation of CD4+ T cells took place after around 11 days in culture. Their cognate antigens are unknown. Sequenced material: CD4+ T cells from PBMCs, cultured in vitro. The receptors derive from a human donor in good health.

The chain uses TRBV9 and TRBJ2-1; the match to TRBD2 covers 11 bases. Per germline, CDR1 SGDLS and CDR2 YYNGEE. This CDR3 comprises 15 residues. The J segment lost 8 bases and the V segment lost 1 base, leaving 5 bases of the junction unmatched. CDR3 region: CASSVLAGGDYEQFF. The CDR3 nucleotides read TGTGCCAGCAGCGTACTAGCGGGAGGAGACTATGAGCAGTTCTTC.

The DNA for the CDR3 is TGTGCCAGCAGCCTCGTCTCGTCCTATAATTCACCCCTCCACTTT. It encodes CASSLVSSYNSPLHF. The gene calls are TRBV7-2 and TRBJ1-6; D is unclear. V shed 5 bases and J shed 1 base, with 9 bases lying between them. In germline, CDR1 is SGHTA, CDR2 FQGNSA. CDR3 length: 15 residues.

The chain carries TRBV20-1 and TRBJ1-2; D uncertain. This CDR3 spans 11 amino acids. CDR1 is DFQATT and CDR2 is SNEGSKA in the germline V gene (reference sequence). Trimming stripped 6 bases from V and 7 bases from J, with 12 bases between. CDR3: CSARSTAGYTF. The CDR3 region has the DNA TGCAGTGCGAGAAGTACAGCTGGCTACACCTTC.

In this sample, this clone turned up a few times. This sequence joins TRBV7-9 and TRBJ2-5, with 10 bases that match TRBD1. CDR1 SEHNR and CDR2 FQNEAQ come from the germline V gene (reference sequence). This CDR3 is built from 14 residues. The V gene end was trimmed by 7 bases and the J gene end by 3 bases; junction bases not matched to a gene: 5. CDR3 in DNA: TGTGCCAGCACAGTAGGGACAGGGGAAGAGACCCAGTACTTC. Translation: CASTVGTGEETQYF.

The genes are TRBV24-1 and TRBJ2-3; D remains ambiguous. Per the germline V gene, CDR1 is KGHDR and CDR2 is SFDVKD. V dropped 3 bases and J dropped 6 bases, with 12 bases sitting between them. This CDR3 has 14 amino acids. The CDR3 nucleotides are TGTGCCACCAGTGATCCCAGAACCTTGGATACGCAGTATTTT. As protein: CATSDPRTLDTQYF.

The chain uses TRBV10-2 and TRBJ1-3; D not certain. This CDR3 contains 16 residues. CDR1 is WSHSY, CDR2 SAAADI, per germline. V lost 0 bases and J lost 0, with 9 bases in between. CDR3 residues: CASSESRQSSGNTIYF. The DNA of the CDR3 is TGCGCCAGCAGTGAGTCCAGACAAAGCTCTGGAAACACCATATATTTT.

In this sample, this clone turned up a few times. The chain couples TRBV9 to TRBJ2-1, with no clear D. The CDR3 has 12 amino acids. V gave up 0 bases and J gave up 4 bases, with 2 bases separating them. The germline V gene has CDR1 SGDLS and CDR2 YYNGEE. DNA for the CDR3: TGTGCCAGCAGCGTAGGTTACAATGAGCAGTTCTTC. Amino acid sequence: CASSVGYNEQFF.

The chain couples TRBV6-1 to TRBJ2-5, with 10 bases identical to TRBD1. J gave up 2 bases and V 1 base, and 4 bases lay outside the gene matches. The CDR3 extends over 16 amino acids. Germline V lookup: CDR1 MNHNS, CDR2 SASEGT. Here the CDR3 reads CASSEVPGQGQETQYF. The DNA of the CDR3 is TGTGCCAGCAGTGAAGTTCCGGGACAGGGGCAAGAGACCCAGTACTTC.

The chain has TRBV15 and TRBJ1-4, with D hard to call. The germline CDR1 and CDR2 sequences are LNHNV and YYDKDF (reference sequence). V shed 5 bases and J shed 8 bases, with 12 bases lying between them. The CDR3 has 13 amino acids. The CDR3 region is CATSWTPREKLFF. The CDR3 coding sequence is TGTGCCACCAGCTGGACTCCCCGGGAAAAACTGTTTTTT. Together with reference TRBV15 and TRBJ1-4, the CDR3 gives the full variable domain: DAMVIQNPRYQVTQFGKPVTLSCSQTLNHNVMYWYQQKSSQAPKLLFHYYDKDFNNEADTPDNFQSRRPNTSFCFLDIRSPGLGDTAMYLCATSWTPREKLFFGSGTQLSVL.

The V gene is TRBV5-1, the J gene TRBJ2-7; 11 bases map to TRBD2. Trimming cost V 1 base and J 2 bases; bases outside gene matches: 8. CDR1 is SGHRS and CDR2 is YFSETQ in the germline V gene. The CDR3 covers 17 residues. The CDR3 DNA follows: TGCGCCAGCAGCTTGTCCTCGGGGACTAGCGGCACCTACGAGCAGTACTTC. Amino acid sequence: CASSLSSGTSGTYEQYF. The full variable domain, its missing parts supplied by reference TRBV5-1 and TRBJ2-7, is KAGVTQTPRYLIKTRGQQVTLSCSPISGHRSVSWYQQTPGQGLQFLFEYFSETQRNKGNFPGRFSGRQFSNSRSEMNVSTLELGDSALYLCASSLSSGTSGTYEQYFGPGTRLTVT.

The chain uses TRBV6-6 and TRBJ2-5; D remains ambiguous. This CDR3 is 12 amino acids long. The germline CDR1 and CDR2 sequences are MNHNY and SVGAGI (reference sequence). Trimming left V 2 bases short and J 3 bases short, with 4 bases between. The CDR3 protein is CASSYAKETQYF. CDR3 coding DNA: TGTGCCAGCAGTTACGCCAAAGAGACCCAGTACTTC.

This rearrangement joins TRBV10-3 to TRBJ1-1, with D tentatively TRBD1 (5 bases). Trimming took off 5 bases at V and 1 base at J, with 11 bases between the two ends. Germline CDR1 reads ENHRY; CDR2 reads SYGVKD. CDR3 length equals 14 residues. The CDR3 DNA is TGTGCCATCAGTTGGGGGAGTCAGAACACTGAAGCTTTCTTT. This translates into CAISWGSQNTEAFF.

This chain links TRBV5-4 with TRBJ1-6, with a tentative D call TRBD1 (6 bases). Germline values: CDR1 SGHNT, CDR2 YYREEE (reference sequence). With 5 bases removed from V and 5 bases from J, the gap between germline ends came to 17 bases. The CDR3 totals 16 residues. CDR3 residues: CASRLDFTGNNSPLHF. The CDR3, as DNA: TGTGCCAGCAGGCTCGATTTTACAGGGAATAATTCACCCCTCCACTTT.

The chain employs TRBV4-2 and TRBJ2-7, with 8 bases that match TRBD2. The germline V gene encodes CDR1 LGHNA and CDR2 YNFKEQ. V was clipped by 0 bases and J by 0 bases; unmatched bases: 4. This CDR3 contains 16 residues. The CDR3 reads CASSQDLREVSYEQYF. CDR3 in DNA: TGTGCCAGCAGCCAAGATCTGCGGGAGGTCTCCTACGAGCAGTACTTC.

The chain joins TRBV27 to TRBJ2-2; D is perhaps TRBD2 (6 bases). Germline V CDR1 and CDR2: MNHEY, SMNVEV (reference sequence). CDR3 length: 16 amino acids. Trimming removed 7 bases at V and 3 bases at J, with 18 bases between. The CDR3 coding sequence is TGTGCCAGCACATTATTTGGAGGGCCGGACACCGGGGAGCTGTTTTTT. It codes for CASTLFGGPDTGELFF.

The rearrangement uses TRBV4-2 and TRBJ2-7; D tentatively fits TRBD1 or TRBD2 (5 bases each). CDR3 length: 15 residues. Trimming cost V 8 bases and J 5 bases, with 22 bases left between them. CDR1 is LGHNA and CDR2 is YNFKEQ in the germline V gene. As DNA, the CDR3 is TGTGCCAGCGCCAAAGCCCCCGGGGACGATGACGAGCAGTACTTC. It codes for CASAKAPGDDDEQYF.

This chain connects TRBV24-1 to TRBJ2-1; no reliable D call. Germline CDR1 KGHDR, CDR2 SFDVKD. The CDR3 sequence is 13 residues long. V was cut by 9 bases and J by 5 bases, with 13 bases left in between. The CDR3: CATEAWGNNEQFF. In DNA form, the CDR3 reads TGTGCCACCGAAGCTTGGGGAAACAATGAGCAGTTCTTC.

V gene TRBV28 combines with J gene TRBJ2-2; no firm D call. This CDR3 spans 13 amino acids. Germline V CDR1 and CDR2: MDHEN, SYDVKM. V gave up 3 bases and J gave up 8 bases, with 10 bases separating them. CDR3 sequence (DNA): TGTGCCAGCAGTTTGAAATTAAGAGGGGAGCTGTTTTTT. Amino acid sequence: CASSLKLRGELFF.

V is TRBV7-9 and J is TRBJ2-2; 7 bases align to TRBD2. The CDR3 extends over 15 amino acids. Germline values: CDR1 SEHNR, CDR2 FQNEAQ (reference sequence). After removal of 3 bases from V and 3 bases from J, the junction contained 4 bases not matched to a gene. The CDR3 loop reads CASSLAGVDTGELFF. CDR3 bases: TGTGCCAGCAGCTTGGCGGGAGTTGACACCGGGGAGCTGTTTTTT.

J is TRBJ2-2 and V is TRBV5-4, with a tentative D call TRBD2 (6 bases). V was clipped by 2 bases and J by 0 bases, with 11 bases between them. The CDR3 sequence is 16 residues long. CDR1 is SGHNT, CDR2 YYREEE, per germline (reference sequence). As DNA, the CDR3 is TGTGCCAGCAGCTTCGATGGCGGGACGAACACCGGGGAGCTGTTTTTT. Translated, it gives CASSFDGGTNTGELFF.

The V gene is TRBV3-1 (or the pseudogene TRBV3-2), the J gene TRBJ1-5; D uncertain. Germline CDR1 LGHDT, CDR2 YNNKEL (reference sequence). The V end was cut by 1 base, the J end by 9 bases, with 16 bases between. The CDR3 runs to 15 residues. DNA for the CDR3: TGTGCCAGCAGCCAAGGAGCAGGCTTAGGAAGGCCCCAGCATTTT. Translated: CASSQGAGLGRPQHF.

This chain uses TRBV21-1 with TRBJ2-7; the D call in the table, TRBD2, was not verified against the DNA. TRBV21-1 constitutes a pseudogene. This CDR3 region has 15 residues. The CDR3 nucleotides are TGTGCCAGCAGCAAAGATGTCCCTCCTAGCTCCGAGCAGTACTTC. It translates to CASSKDVPPSSEQYF.